These 20 T cell receptor beta chains originate from one sample sequenced in a study of regulatory T cells in long-lasting Graves disease. Time point meaning: newly diagnosed GD, antithyroid drugs for less than 3 months. From PBMCs, RNA was extracted and then used to make the TCR library. HTBI primers from iRepertoire and Arm-PCR of CDR3 regions yielded the TCR beta libraries. TCRdb fed the multiplex PCR reads into MiXCR, producing one record per CDR3 protein. Found here are a few hundred thousand distinct CDR3 sequences, over 15% of them singletons; the top ten hold 25% to 30%. These data were also filed under a second study, of T cells in Graves' hyperthyroidism and ophthalmopathy.

Source: peripheral blood mononuclear cells (PBMCs), taken at new diagnosis, from a patient treated with antithyroid drugs. These receptors were taken from a man in his forties with Graves disease.

The sample holds many counts of this clonotype. J is TRBJ2-7 and V is TRBV12-3 or TRBV12-4; TRBD1 matches at 7 bases. The CDR3 runs 15 residues. The junction had 9 bases not matched to a gene; V was cut back by 4 bases and J by 3 bases. CDR3 residues: CASSSTGTENYEQYF. CDR3 nucleotides: TGTGCCAGCAGTTCGACCGGGACAGAAAACTACGAGCAGTACTTC.

This clonotype has a count of ten or more. The rearrangement uses TRBV7-3 and TRBJ2-1; D tentatively reads TRBD1 or TRBD2 (6 bases each). The germline CDR1 and CDR2 sequences are SGHTA and FQGTGA. The CDR3 has 14 residues. Trimming removed 5 bases at V and 8 bases at J, with 16 bases between. The CDR3 sequence is CASSPGGGRDEQFF. CDR3 sequence (DNA): TGTGCCAGCAGCCCTGGAGGGGGGCGGGATGAGCAGTTCTTC.

V is TRBV25-1 and J is TRBJ2-1; possibly TRBD2 for D (6 bases). The CDR3 has 14 amino acids. Trimming removed 6 bases at V and 3 bases at J, with 12 bases between. CDR1 MGHDK and CDR2 SYGVNS come from the germline V gene. This CDR3 is CASSFAGSYNEQFF. DNA for the CDR3: TGTGCCAGCAGCTTCGCCGGGAGCTACAATGAGCAGTTCTTC.

This clonotype was seen repeatedly, ten times or more. V gene TRBV10-3 combines with J gene TRBJ2-7, with 10 bases identical to TRBD1. The length of the CDR3 is 17 residues. Germline V gene sequence: CDR1 ENHRY, CDR2 SYGVKD. With V trimmed by 6 bases and J by 6 bases, 17 bases remained unmatched. CDR3 loop: CAISTDRGGAGWGEQYF. DNA for the CDR3: TGTGCCATCAGCACGGACAGGGGGGGTGCCGGGTGGGGCGAGCAGTACTTC.

This clonotype was detected many times. The chain is built from TRBV24-1 and TRBJ1-2; TRBD1 aligns across 9 bases. Trimming cost V 7 bases and J 4 bases; bases outside gene matches: 6. Germline CDR1 reads KGHDR; CDR2 reads SFDVKD. CDR3 length equals 14 residues. CDR3 in amino acids: CATRRTGETYGYTF. The CDR3 DNA follows: TGTGCCACCAGGCGGACAGGGGAGACCTATGGCTACACCTTC.

The chain combines TRBV28 with TRBJ2-6; 11 bases are shared with TRBD1. CDR1 and CDR2 from the germline V gene are MDHEN and SYDVKM. J lost 1 base, V lost 5 bases, and 7 bases had no gene match. CDR3 length: 18 amino acids. As DNA, the CDR3 is TGTGCCAGCAGTCAGCCGGGACAGGGGGTATCTGGGGCCAACGTCCTGACTTTC. Its protein product is CASSQPGQGVSGANVLTF.

A note on this clonotype: A far larger clone lies a single base away; this is likely a read error. The rearrangement joins TRBV9 to TRBJ1-1, with D possibly TRBD1 on 5 matching bases. The CDR3 covers 14 residues. The germline V and J ends were trimmed by 7 bases and 6 bases, with 19 bases remaining between them. The germline V gene has CDR1 SGDLS and CDR2 YYNGEE. This CDR3 reads CASSPRDRSPEAFF. The CDR3 coding sequence is TGTGCCAGCTCACCTCGCGACAGATCCCCTGAAGCTTTCTTT.

Comments on this clonotype: A much larger clone sits a single nucleotide away, making a read error possible. The genes are TRBV6-2 or TRBV6-3 and TRBJ2-3; 8 bases agree with TRBD2. Germline CDR1 reads MNHEY; CDR2 reads SVGEGT. This CDR3 region has 14 residues. The CDR3 is CTSSYGGATDTQYF. In nucleotides, the CDR3 is TGTACCAGCAGTTACGGGGGGGCCACAGATACGCAGTATTTT.

Ten or more counts support this clonotype. This sequence joins TRBV2 and TRBJ1-2; the match to TRBD1 covers 8 bases. The trim removed 4 bases at V and 4 bases at J, leaving 5 bases unmatched. Per the germline V gene, CDR1 is SNHLY and CDR2 is FYNNEI. The CDR3 runs 14 residues. The CDR3 region has the DNA TGTGCCAGCAGTGGAGGACAGGGCCGCTATGGCTACACCTTC. It codes for CASSGGQGRYGYTF.

This clonotype showed up many times. V gene TRBV3-1 combines with J gene TRBJ2-3; D call uncertain. CDR3 length: 11 amino acids. V lost 5 bases, J lost 2 bases, and 2 bases lay in between. Per germline, CDR1 LGHDT and CDR2 YNNKEL (reference sequence). The chain's CDR3 is CASSTTDTQYF. The CDR3 DNA follows: TGTGCCAGCAGCACCACAGATACGCAGTATTTT.

CDR3 protein: CASSQGPSGANVLTF. CDR3 bases: TGCGCCAGCAGCCAAGGCCCCTCTGGGGCCAACGTCCTGACTTTC. The V call is TRBV4-1, the J call TRBJ2-6; D gene ambiguous. CDR3 length: 15 residues. Germline V lookup: CDR1 MGHRA, CDR2 YSYEKL. The V end lost 1 base, the J end lost 0 bases, and 4 bases lay between the germline ends.

The chain is built from TRBV20-1 and TRBJ1-1, with D unresolved. From germline, CDR1 is DFQATT and CDR2 SNEGSKA (reference sequence). The V and J ends lost 3 bases and 3 bases respectively, with 14 bases between them. The CDR3 runs to 14 residues. The CDR3 DNA reads as TGCAGTGCTAGCGCAGGAGTCTTGGACACTGAAGCTTTCTTT. Protein: CSASAGVLDTEAFF.

The V and J genes are TRBV6-5 and TRBJ2-7, with TRBD2 as a possible D gene (6 bases). The CDR3 is made up of 14 amino acids. Germline-derived CDR1 and CDR2 are MNHEY and SVGAGI. V dropped 4 bases and J dropped 2 bases, with 12 bases sitting between them. CDR3 region: CASSSEGGTYEQYF. The CDR3 region has the DNA TGTGCCAGCAGTTCGGAGGGTGGTACCTACGAGCAGTACTTC.

This clonotype was counted many times. This chain joins TRBV7-9 and TRBJ1-1; a weak D match, TRBD1 (6 bases). CDR3 length: 17 residues. The germline V and J ends were trimmed by 1 base and 1 base, with 16 bases remaining between them. Germline V gene data show CDR1 as SEHNR and CDR2 as FQNEAQ (reference sequence). CDR3 bases: TGTGCCAGCAGCTTAGTTTTTTCGGGCAGGGGGAACACTGAAGCTTTCTTT. Translating gives CASSLVFSGRGNTEAFF.

This clonotype has a count of ten or more. The V call is TRBV29-1, the J call TRBJ2-1, with TRBD2 identical over 8 bases. The germline CDR1 and CDR2 sequences are SQVTM and ANQGSEA. V dropped 5 bases and J dropped 6; count of bases not matched to a gene: 9. This CDR3 is built from 14 residues. The CDR3 loop is CSVTGLGVGNEQFF. In DNA form, the CDR3 reads TGCAGCGTTACGGGACTAGGGGTTGGCAATGAGCAGTTCTTC.

The chain combines TRBV10-1 with TRBJ1-5; TRBD1 matches 11 bases. This CDR3 is 14 amino acids long. The V and J ends lost 9 bases and 7 bases, in that order; junction bases with no gene match: 8. Germline V gene data show CDR1 as WNHNN and CDR2 as SYGVQD (reference sequence). CDR3 coding DNA: TGCGCCAGGTATGGGACAGGGGGTCGGCAGCCCCAGCATTTT. As protein: CARYGTGGRQPQHF.

The chain employs TRBV5-1 and TRBJ2-5, with D maybe TRBD2 (7 bases). The germline V gene encodes CDR1 SGHRS and CDR2 YFSETQ. The CDR3 has 15 amino acids. Trimming cost V 5 bases and J 3 bases, with 17 bases left between them. In nucleotides, the CDR3 is TGCGCCAGCAGAGAGAACTGGGGGGGCGAAGAGACCCAGTACTTC. Amino acid sequence: CASRENWGGEETQYF.

This clonotype was found many times. The chain combines TRBV6-2 or TRBV6-3 with TRBJ1-1; D perhaps matches TRBD1 (6 bases). Trimming removed 2 bases from V and 5 bases from J, with 12 bases in between. From germline, CDR1 is MNHEY and CDR2 SVGEGT. CDR3 length equals 14 residues. CDR3 sequence: CASSYAGVLTEAFF. CDR3 nucleotides: TGTGCCAGCAGTTACGCAGGGGTTCTAACTGAAGCTTTCTTT.

The gene calls are TRBV3-1 and TRBJ2-7; 8 bases align to TRBD1. V shed 0 bases and J 5 bases; nucleotides not matched to a gene: 9. CDR1 is LGHDT, CDR2 YNNKEL, per germline (reference sequence). The CDR3 has 16 residues. The CDR3 DNA reads TGTGCCAGCAGCCAAGATCCCAGGGGGCGGGCCCACGAGCAGTACTTC. Translated: CASSQDPRGRAHEQYF.

This clonotype appeared many times. This CDR3 is CASSLASRLNSPLHF. The CDR3 DNA reads as TGTGCCAGCAGTTTAGCCAGTAGGCTAAATTCACCCCTCCACTTT. The chain joins TRBV27 to TRBJ1-6; no clear D gene. Germline assignment: CDR1 MNHEY and CDR2 SMNVEV (reference sequence). The germline V and J ends were trimmed by 2 bases and 7 bases, with 12 bases remaining between them. This CDR3 contains 15 residues.